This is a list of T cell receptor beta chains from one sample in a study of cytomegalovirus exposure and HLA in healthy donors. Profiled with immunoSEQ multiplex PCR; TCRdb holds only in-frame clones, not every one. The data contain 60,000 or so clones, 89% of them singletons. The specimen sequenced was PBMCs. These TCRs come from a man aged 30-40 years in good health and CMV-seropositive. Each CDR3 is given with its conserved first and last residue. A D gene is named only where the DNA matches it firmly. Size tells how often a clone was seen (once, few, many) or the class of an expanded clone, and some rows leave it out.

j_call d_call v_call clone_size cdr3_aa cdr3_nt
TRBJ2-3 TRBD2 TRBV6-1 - CASSERSSGRVGDTDTQYF TGTGCCAGCAGTGAACGATCTAGCGGGAGGGTGGGAGACACAGATACGCAGTATTTT
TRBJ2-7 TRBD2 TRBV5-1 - CASSLTSGISYEQYF TGCGCCAGCAGCTTGACTAGCGGGATATCCTACGAGCAGTACTTC
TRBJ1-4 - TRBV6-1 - CASSEHRPTNEKLFF TGTGCCAGCAGTGAACACAGACCAACTAATGAAAAACTGTTTTTT
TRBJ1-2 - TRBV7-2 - CASSLDGYGYTF TGTGCCAGCAGCTTAGACGGCTATGGCTACACCTTC
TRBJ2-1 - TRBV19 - CASSPRPAGEQFF TGTGCCAGTAGTCCCCGCCCCGCGGGTGAGCAGTTCTTC
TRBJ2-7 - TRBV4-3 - CASGQVSGSPGEQYF TGCGCCAGCGGCCAAGTATCGGGGTCCCCCGGCGAGCAGTACTTC
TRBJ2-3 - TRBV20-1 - CSAGHTQYF TGCAGTGCGGGCCATACGCAGTATTTT
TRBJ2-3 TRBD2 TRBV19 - CASSRGTSGYTDTQYF TGTGCCAGTAGTCGAGGGACTAGCGGATACACAGATACGCAGTATTTT
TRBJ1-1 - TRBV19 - CASSIGRPPGTEAFF TGTGCCAGTAGTATAGGCCGCCCCCCCGGCACTGAAGCTTTCTTT
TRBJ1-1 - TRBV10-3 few CAISAEGMNTEAFF TGTGCCATCAGTGCCGAGGGTATGAACACTGAAGCTTTCTTT
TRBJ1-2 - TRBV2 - CASSPDRANYGYTF TGTGCCAGCAGTCCCGACAGAGCTAACTATGGCTACACCTTC
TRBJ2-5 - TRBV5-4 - CASSFRRGRKTQYF TGTGCCAGCAGCTTTCGCAGGGGCAGGAAGACCCAGTACTTC
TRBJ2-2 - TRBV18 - CASSLSSSGELFF TGTGCCAGCTCCCTTTCCTCGTCCGGGGAGCTGTTTTTT
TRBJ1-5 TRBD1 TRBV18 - CASSPKHFRGENQPQHF TGTGCCAGCTCACCCAAACATTTCAGGGGGGAAAATCAGCCCCAGCATTTT
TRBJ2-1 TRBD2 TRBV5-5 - CASSLPSGVLLDEQFF TGTGCCAGCAGCCTACCTAGCGGGGTGCTTTTGGATGAGCAGTTCTTC
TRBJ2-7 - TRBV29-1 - CSVVLATHYEQYF TGCAGCGTTGTCCTAGCGACCCACTACGAGCAGTACTTC
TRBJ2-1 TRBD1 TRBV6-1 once CASSDGSTGMNEQFF TGTGCCAGCAGTGATGGATCGACAGGGATGAATGAGCAGTTCTTC
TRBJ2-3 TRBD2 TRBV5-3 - CARSRTSGRRTDTQYF TGTGCCAGAAGTCGGACTAGCGGGAGAAGAACAGATACGCAGTATTTT
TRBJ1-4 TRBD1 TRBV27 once CASKQGATNEKLFF TGTGCCAGCAAGCAGGGGGCAACTAATGAAAAACTGTTTTTT
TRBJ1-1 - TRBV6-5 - CASSYSPGGTEAFF TGTGCCAGCAGTTACTCGCCGGGGGGCACTGAAGCTTTCTTT
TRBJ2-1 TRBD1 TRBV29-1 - CSAYDITGALTLSYNEQFF TGCAGCGCCTATGACATAACAGGGGCCTTAACCCTCTCCTACAATGAGCAGTTCTTC
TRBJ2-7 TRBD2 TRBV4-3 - CASSYGTSGTPYEQYF TGCGCCAGCAGCTACGGGACTAGCGGGACTCCCTACGAGCAGTACTTC
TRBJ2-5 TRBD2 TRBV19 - CASSIAPGLARETQYF TGTGCCAGTAGTATAGCCCCGGGACTAGCGAGAGAGACCCAGTACTTC
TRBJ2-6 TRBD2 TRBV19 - CASSIASGGPGANVLTF TGTGCCAGTAGTATCGCGTCGGGAGGTCCCGGGGCCAACGTCCTGACTTTC
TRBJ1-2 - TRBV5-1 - CASSIGPERNYGYTF TGCGCCAGCAGCATAGGACCAGAGCGGAACTATGGCTACACCTTC
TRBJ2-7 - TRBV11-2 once CASSSSYEQYF TGTGCCAGCAGCTCATCCTACGAGCAGTACTTC
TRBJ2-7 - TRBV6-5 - CASRGQGNSYEQYF TGTGCCAGCAGAGGGCAGGGGAATTCCTACGAGCAGTACTTC
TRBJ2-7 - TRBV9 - CASSVADRSYEQYF TGTGCCAGCAGCGTAGCAGACAGGTCCTACGAGCAGTACTTC
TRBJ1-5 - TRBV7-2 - CASSLVRGSNQPQHF TGTGCCAGCAGCTTAGTCCGGGGAAGCAATCAGCCCCAGCATTTT
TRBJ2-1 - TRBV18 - CASSPWEASYNEQFF TGTGCCAGCTCACCATGGGAGGCATCCTACAATGAGCAGTTCTTC
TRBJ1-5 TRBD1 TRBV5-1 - CASSPGQGAYNQPQHF TGCGCCAGCTCCCCCGGACAGGGGGCTTACAATCAGCCCCAGCATTTT
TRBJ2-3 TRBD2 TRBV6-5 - CASSRRESPSDTQYF TGTGCCAGCAGTCGGCGGGAGTCGCCTTCAGATACGCAGTATTTT
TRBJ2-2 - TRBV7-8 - CASSLVGRGYTGELFF TGTGCCAGCAGCTTAGTGGGGCGGGGATACACCGGGGAGCTGTTTTTT
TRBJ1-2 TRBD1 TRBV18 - CASSPPGTGGDYGYTF TGTGCCAGCTCACCGCCCGGGACAGGGGGTGATTATGGCTACACCTTC
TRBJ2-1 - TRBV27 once CASRSWGVYEQFF TGTGCCAGCAGGTCGTGGGGGGTCTATGAGCAGTTCTTC
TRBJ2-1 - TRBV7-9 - CAGQVRGADEQFF TGTGCCGGGCAAGTTCGGGGGGCCGATGAGCAGTTCTTC
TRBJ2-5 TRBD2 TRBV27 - CASSLTPLTSGRQETQYF TGTGCCAGCAGTTTGACACCCTTGACTAGCGGACGACAAGAGACCCAGTACTTC
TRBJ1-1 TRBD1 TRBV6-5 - CAIQGQGATEAFF TGTGCCATCCAGGGACAGGGGGCGACTGAAGCTTTCTTT
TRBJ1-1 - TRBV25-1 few CASSAQGMNTEAFF TGTGCCAGCAGTGCACAGGGCATGAACACTGAAGCTTTCTTT
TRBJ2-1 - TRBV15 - CATSRAKSYNEQFF TGTGCCACCAGCAGAGCGAAGAGCTACAATGAGCAGTTCTTC
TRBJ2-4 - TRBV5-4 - CASSTGLDQVAKNIQYF TGTGCCAGCAGCACAGGGCTCGATCAAGTAGCCAAAAACATTCAGTACTTC
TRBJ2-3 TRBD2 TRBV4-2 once CASSDGLAGAGDTQYF TGTGCCAGCAGTGACGGACTAGCGGGAGCCGGAGATACGCAGTATTTT
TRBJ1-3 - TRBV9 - CASSAFGQGAGNTIYF TGTGCCAGCAGCGCCTTTGGGCAGGGCGCAGGAAACACCATATATTTT
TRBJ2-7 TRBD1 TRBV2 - CASTGQGRSYEQYF TGTGCCAGCACCGGACAGGGGCGCTCCTACGAGCAGTACTTC
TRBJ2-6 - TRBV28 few CASKRISGANVLTF TGTGCCAGCAAGAGGATCTCTGGGGCCAACGTCCTGACTTTC
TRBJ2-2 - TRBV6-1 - CASNGHGINTGELFF TGTGCCAGCAATGGACACGGAATTAACACCGGGGAGCTGTTTTTT
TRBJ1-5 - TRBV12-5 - CASGLETAKGQPQHF TGTGCTAGTGGTTTGGAGACAGCGAAGGGTCAGCCCCAGCATTTT
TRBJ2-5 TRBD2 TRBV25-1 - CASSGTSGRETQYF TGTGCCAGCTCAGGGACTAGCGGGAGAGAGACCCAGTACTTC
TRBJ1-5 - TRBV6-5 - CASSYSGDGNQPQHF TGTGCCAGCAGTTACTCAGGGGATGGCAATCAGCCCCAGCATTTT
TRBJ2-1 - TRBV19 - CASSIEGAGEFNEQFF TGTGCCAGTAGTATAGAGGGGGCGGGAGAGTTCAATGAGCAGTTCTTC
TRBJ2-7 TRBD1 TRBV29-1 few CSVEDRDRGREQYF TGCAGCGTTGAAGATCGGGACAGGGGGCGCGAGCAGTACTTC
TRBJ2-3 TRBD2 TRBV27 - CASRLNGGGTDTQYF TGTGCCAGCAGGTTAAACGGGGGGGGGACAGATACGCAGTATTTT
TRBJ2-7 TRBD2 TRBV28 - CASSLYSSGYEQYF TGTGCCAGCAGTTTATATTCTAGCGGCTACGAGCAGTACTTC
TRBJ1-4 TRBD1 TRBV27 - CASSPLTGTAEKLFF TGTGCCAGCAGTCCGCTGACCGGGACAGCCGAAAAACTGTTTTTT
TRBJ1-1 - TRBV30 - CAWSSPALRAFF TGTGCCTGGAGTTCCCCAGCCTTGCGGGCTTTCTTT
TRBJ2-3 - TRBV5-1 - CASSSSTSGTDTQYF TGCGCCAGCAGCTCCTCCACTAGTGGCACAGATACGCAGTATTTT